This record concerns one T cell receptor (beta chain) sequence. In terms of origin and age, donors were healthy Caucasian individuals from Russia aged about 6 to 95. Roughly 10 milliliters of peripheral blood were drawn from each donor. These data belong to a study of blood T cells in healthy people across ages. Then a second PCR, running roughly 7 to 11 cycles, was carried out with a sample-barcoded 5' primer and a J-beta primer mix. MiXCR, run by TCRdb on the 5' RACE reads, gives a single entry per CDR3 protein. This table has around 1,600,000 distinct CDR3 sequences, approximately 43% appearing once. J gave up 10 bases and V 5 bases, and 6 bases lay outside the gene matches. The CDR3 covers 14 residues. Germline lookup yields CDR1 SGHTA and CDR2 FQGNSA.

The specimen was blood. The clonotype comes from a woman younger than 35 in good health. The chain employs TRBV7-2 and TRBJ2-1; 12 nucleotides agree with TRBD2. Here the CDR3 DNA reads TGTGCCAGCAGCCCGGGACTAGCGGGCTGCGAGCAGTTCTTC. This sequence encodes CASSPGLAGCEQFF.